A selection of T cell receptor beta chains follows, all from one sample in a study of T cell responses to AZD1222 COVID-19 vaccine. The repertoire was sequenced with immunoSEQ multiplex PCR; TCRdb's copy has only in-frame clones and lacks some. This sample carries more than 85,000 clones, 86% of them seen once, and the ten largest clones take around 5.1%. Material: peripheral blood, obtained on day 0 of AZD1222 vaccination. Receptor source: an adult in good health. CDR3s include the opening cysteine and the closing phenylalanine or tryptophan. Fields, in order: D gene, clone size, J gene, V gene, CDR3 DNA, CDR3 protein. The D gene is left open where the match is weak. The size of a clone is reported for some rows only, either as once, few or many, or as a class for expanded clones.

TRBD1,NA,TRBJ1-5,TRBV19,TGTGCCAGTAGTATGGACAGGATCAATCAGCCCCAGCATTTT,CASSMDRINQPQHF
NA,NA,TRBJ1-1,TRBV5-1,TGCGCCAGCAGCTTGGCCAGCCAATCTACGAGGGTGAACACTGAAGCTTTCTTT,CASSLASQSTRVNTEAFF
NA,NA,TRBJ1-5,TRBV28,TGTGCCAGCAGTTTCTCGAGCAATCAGCCCCAGCATTTT,CASSFSSNQPQHF
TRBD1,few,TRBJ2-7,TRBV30,TGTGCCTGGATACGGGGGGACAGGGGCGAGCAGTACTTC,CAWIRGDRGEQYF
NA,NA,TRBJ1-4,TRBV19,TGTGCCAGTACTCGGCGGGATTATAATGAAAAACTGTTTTTT,CASTRRDYNEKLFF
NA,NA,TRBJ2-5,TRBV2,TGTGCCAGCAGTGAAGGGGAGACCCAGTACTTC,CASSEGETQYF
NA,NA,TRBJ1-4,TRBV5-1,TGCGCCAGCAGCACCGACAGCGTCTCTGAAAAACTGTTTTTT,CASSTDSVSEKLFF
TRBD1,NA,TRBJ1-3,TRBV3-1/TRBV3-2,TGTGCCAGCAGCCACCCCCTGATCTCGGGGCGGGACAGGGGCGCAAACACCATATATTTT,CASSHPLISGRDRGANTIYF
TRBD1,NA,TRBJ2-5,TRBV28,TGTGCCAGCAGGCTCCCAGGGGACAGGGACGAGACCCAGTACTTC,CASRLPGDRDETQYF
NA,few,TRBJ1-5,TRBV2,TGTGCCAGCAGGAGAGATAGCAATCAGCCCCAGCATTTT,CASRRDSNQPQHF
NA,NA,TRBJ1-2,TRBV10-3,TGTGCCATCAGCGGGGGGGCGGAAACTAACTATGGCTACACCTTC,CAISGGAETNYGYTF
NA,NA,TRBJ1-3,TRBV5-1,TGCGCCAGCAGTACAGCGGGCTCTGGAAACACCATATATTTT,CASSTAGSGNTIYF
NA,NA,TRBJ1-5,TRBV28,TGTGCCAGCAGTTTATGGAGGGTTGGGCAGTATAATCTTTGGGAGCCCCAGCATTTT,CASSLWRVGQYNLWEPQHF
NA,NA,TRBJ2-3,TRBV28,TGTGCCAGCACACAGAGGCCAGATACGCAGTATTTT,CASTQRPDTQYF
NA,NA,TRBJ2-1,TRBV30,TGTGCCTGGAGTGGGAGGACAGCCCGGGATGAGCAGTTCTTC,CAWSGRTARDEQFF
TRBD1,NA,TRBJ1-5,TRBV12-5,TGTGCTAGTGGCCGCCAACCTGGGACAGACAATCAGCCCCAGCATTTT,CASGRQPGTDNQPQHF
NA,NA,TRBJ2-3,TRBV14,TGTGCCAGCAGCTGGGGAACCACAGATACGCAGTATTTT,CASSWGTTDTQYF
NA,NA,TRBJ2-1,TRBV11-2,TGTGCCAGCAGCTTAGACAGGACTAATGAGCAGTTCTTC,CASSLDRTNEQFF
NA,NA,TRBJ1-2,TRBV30,TGTGCCTGGGTACCGTTAATAGGCTACACCTTC,CAWVPLIGYTF
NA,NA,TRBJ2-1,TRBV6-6,TGTGCCAGCGGGCGGGACTCCTACAATGAGCAGTTCTTC,CASGRDSYNEQFF
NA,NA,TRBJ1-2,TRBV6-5,TGTGCCAGCTGGGACGGGAAGAACTATGGCTACACCTTC,CASWDGKNYGYTF
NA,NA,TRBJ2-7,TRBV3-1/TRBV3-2,TGTGCCAGCAGCCGCCCCGGGCGTCAGAGCTCCTACGAGCAGTACTTC,CASSRPGRQSSYEQYF
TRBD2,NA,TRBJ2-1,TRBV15,TGTGCCACCACCGGGAGGGCCCGGTACAATGAGCAGTTCTTC,CATTGRARYNEQFF
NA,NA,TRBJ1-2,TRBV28,TGTGCCAGCAGTTCGAGGGGTGGCTACACCTTC,CASSSRGGYTF
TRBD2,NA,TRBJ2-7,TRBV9,TGTGCCAGCACCCCTGGGTGGACTAGCTACGAGCAGTACTTC,CASTPGWTSYEQYF
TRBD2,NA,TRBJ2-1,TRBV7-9,TGTGCCAGCAGCCCTTCCCGGACTAGCACTCAAAATGAGCAGTTCTTC,CASSPSRTSTQNEQFF
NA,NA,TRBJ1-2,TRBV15,TGTGCCACCAGCACAGAAGTGGGTGGCTACACCTTC,CATSTEVGGYTF
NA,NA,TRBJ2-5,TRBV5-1,TGCGCCAGCAGCTTGGCCGGGGGCGGGGAGACCCAGTACTTC,CASSLAGGGETQYF
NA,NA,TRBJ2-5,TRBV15,TGTGCCACCAGCAGACCTCTAGCGTACCAAGAGACCCAGTACTTC,CATSRPLAYQETQYF
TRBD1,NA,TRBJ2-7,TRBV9,TGTGCCAGCAGCGTAGGGGACAGCGGAAACAGGATAACCTACGAGCAGTACTTC,CASSVGDSGNRITYEQYF
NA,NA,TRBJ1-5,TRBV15,TGTGCCACCAGCACCGACAGAACCTATCAGCCCCAGCATTTT,CATSTDRTYQPQHF
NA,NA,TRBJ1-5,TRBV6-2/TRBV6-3,TGTGCCAGCAGTGGCAGAGCTAGCAATCAGCCCCAGCATTTT,CASSGRASNQPQHF
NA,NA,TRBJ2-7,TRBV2,TGTGCCAGCAGTGAAGCTAGCCTAGCCGTTGGCGAGCAGTACTTC,CASSEASLAVGEQYF
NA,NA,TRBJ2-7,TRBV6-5,TGTGCCAGCAGGCCCGGGACCCAAAGGGACGAGCAGTACTTC,CASRPGTQRDEQYF
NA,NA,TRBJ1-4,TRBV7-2,TGTGCCAGCAGCCCCAACCCTGGAGGTGAAAAACTGTTTTTT,CASSPNPGGEKLFF
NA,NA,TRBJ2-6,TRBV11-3,TGTGCCAGCAGCTTAGGATCGGGGAGCTCTGGGGCCAACGTCCTGACTTTC,CASSLGSGSSGANVLTF
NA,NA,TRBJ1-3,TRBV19,TGTGCCAGTAGTATAAGGGACACTGGAAACACCATATATTTT,CASSIRDTGNTIYF
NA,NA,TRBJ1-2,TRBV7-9,TGTGCCAGCAGCTTATCGTCTGGTAACTATGGCTACACCTTC,CASSLSSGNYGYTF
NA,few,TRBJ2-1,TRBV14,TGTGCCAGCAGCGTCCGGGCGGGGGCCCAATACAATGAGCAGTTCTTC,CASSVRAGAQYNEQFF
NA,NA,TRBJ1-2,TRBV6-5,TGTGCCATCGGGGTGGGGAATCAAGGCTACACCTTC,CAIGVGNQGYTF
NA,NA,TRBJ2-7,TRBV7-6,TGTGCCAGCAGCCCCCGGGCGGGCGAGCAGTACTTC,CASSPRAGEQYF
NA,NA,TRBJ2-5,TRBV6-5,TGTGCCAGCAGTTCGCCGACAGGGAGGAGTAGAGAGACCCAGTACTTC,CASSSPTGRSRETQYF
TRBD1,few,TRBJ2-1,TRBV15,TGTGCCACCAGCTACCGATACAGGGGTCAGTTCTTC,CATSYRYRGQFF
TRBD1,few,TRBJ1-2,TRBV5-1,TGCGCCAGCAGCCGGACAGGCGGCGGAAGGGGTGGCTACACCTTC,CASSRTGGGRGGYTF
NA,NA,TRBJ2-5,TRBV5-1,TGCGCCAGCAGCTTGGCGATTGGGCAGGGCTACCAAGAGACCCAGTACTTC,CASSLAIGQGYQETQYF
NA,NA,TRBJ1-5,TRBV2,TGTGCCAGCAGTGCCGAAAGCGGGCCCAGGTTCCCCCAGCATTTT,CASSAESGPRFPQHF
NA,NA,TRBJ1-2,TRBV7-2,TGTGCCAGCAGCTTAGTTGGGGGCGCTGGCTATGGCTACACCTTC,CASSLVGGAGYGYTF
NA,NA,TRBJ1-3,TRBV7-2,TGTGCCAGCAGCTTAGAACTTCAAGCAGGAAACACCATATATTTT,CASSLELQAGNTIYF
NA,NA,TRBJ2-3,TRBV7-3,TGTGCCAGCAGCTTAACGTTGGGGGATTTGGATACGCAGTATTTT,CASSLTLGDLDTQYF
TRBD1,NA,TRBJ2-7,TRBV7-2,TGTGCCAGCAGCTCCCGGACAGGGGGTTACTACGAGCAGTACTTC,CASSSRTGGYYEQYF
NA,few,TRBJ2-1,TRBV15,TGTGCCACCAGCAGAGATGTAGGGGTTGATGAGCAGTTCTTC,CATSRDVGVDEQFF
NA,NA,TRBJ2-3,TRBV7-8,TGTGCCAGCAGCCCACTAGATACGCAGTATTTT,CASSPLDTQYF
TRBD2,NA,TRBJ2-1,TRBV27,TGTGCCAGCAGTTTACGGTTAGCGGGAATCGATGAGCAGTTCTTC,CASSLRLAGIDEQFF
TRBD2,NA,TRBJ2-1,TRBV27,TGTGCCAGCAGTTTTGGGACTATCGTCAATGAGCAGTTCTTC,CASSFGTIVNEQFF